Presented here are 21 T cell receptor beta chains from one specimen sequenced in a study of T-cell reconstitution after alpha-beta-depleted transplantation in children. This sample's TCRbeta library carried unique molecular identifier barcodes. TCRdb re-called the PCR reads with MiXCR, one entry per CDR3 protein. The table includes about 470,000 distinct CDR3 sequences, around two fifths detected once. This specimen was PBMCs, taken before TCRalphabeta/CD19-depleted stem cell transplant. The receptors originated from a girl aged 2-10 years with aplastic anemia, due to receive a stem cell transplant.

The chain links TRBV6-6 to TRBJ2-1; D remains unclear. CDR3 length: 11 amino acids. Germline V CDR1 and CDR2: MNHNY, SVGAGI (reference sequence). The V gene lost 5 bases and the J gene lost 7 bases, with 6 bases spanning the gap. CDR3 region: CASSNGNEQFF. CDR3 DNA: TGTGCCAGCAGTAACGGGAATGAGCAGTTCTTC.

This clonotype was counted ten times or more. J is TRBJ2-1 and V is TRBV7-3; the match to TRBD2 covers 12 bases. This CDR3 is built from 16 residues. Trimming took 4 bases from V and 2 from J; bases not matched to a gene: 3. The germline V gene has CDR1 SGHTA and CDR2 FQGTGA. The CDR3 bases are TGTGCCAGCAGCTCGGGACTAGCGGGTGCCTACAATGAGCAGTTCTTC. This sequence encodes CASSSGLAGAYNEQFF.

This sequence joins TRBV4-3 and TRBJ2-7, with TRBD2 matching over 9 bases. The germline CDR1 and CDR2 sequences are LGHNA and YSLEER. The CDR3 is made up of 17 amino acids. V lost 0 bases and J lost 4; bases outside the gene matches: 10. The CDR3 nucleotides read TGCGCCAGCAGCCAAGATCAGGTAGCGGGAGAAACATACGAGCAGTACTTC. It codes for CASSQDQVAGETYEQYF.

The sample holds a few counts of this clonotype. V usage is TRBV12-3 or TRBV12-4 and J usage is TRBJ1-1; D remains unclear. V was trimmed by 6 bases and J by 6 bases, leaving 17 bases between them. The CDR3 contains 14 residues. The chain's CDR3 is CASSRSGNQAEAFF. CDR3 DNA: TGTGCCAGCAGCCGATCGGGAAACCAGGCTGAAGCTTTCTTT.

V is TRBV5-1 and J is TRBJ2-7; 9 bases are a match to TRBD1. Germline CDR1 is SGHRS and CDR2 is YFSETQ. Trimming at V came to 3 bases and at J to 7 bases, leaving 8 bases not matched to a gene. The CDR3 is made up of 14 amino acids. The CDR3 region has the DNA TGCGCCAGCAGCTCGGCACAGGGGGCTGGAGAGCAGTACTTC. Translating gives CASSSAQGAGEQYF.

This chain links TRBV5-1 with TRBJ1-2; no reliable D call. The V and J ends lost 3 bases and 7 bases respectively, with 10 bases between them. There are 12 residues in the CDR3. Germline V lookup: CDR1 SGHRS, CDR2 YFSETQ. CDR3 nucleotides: TGCGCCAGCAGCTCCTCCCAGCGTGGCTACACCTTC. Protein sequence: CASSSSQRGYTF.

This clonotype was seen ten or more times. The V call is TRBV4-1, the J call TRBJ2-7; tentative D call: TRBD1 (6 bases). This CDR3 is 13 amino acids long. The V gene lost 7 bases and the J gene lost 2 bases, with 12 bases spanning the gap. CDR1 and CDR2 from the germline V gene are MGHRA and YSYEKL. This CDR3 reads CASKGKGAYEQYF. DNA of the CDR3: TGCGCCAGCAAAGGAAAGGGGGCCTACGAGCAGTACTTC.

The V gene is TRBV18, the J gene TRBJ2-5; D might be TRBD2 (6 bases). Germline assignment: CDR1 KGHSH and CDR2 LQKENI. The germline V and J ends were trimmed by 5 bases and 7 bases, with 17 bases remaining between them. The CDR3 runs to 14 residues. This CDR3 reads CASSLGLGVGTQYF. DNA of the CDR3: TGTGCCAGCTCATTGGGACTTGGAGTTGGGACCCAGTACTTC.

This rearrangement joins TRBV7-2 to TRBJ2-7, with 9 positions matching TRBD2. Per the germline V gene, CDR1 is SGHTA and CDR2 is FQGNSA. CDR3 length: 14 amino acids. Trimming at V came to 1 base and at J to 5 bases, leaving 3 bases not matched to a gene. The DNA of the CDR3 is TGTGCCAGCAGCTTAGGACTAGCGGTCAACGAGCAGTACTTC. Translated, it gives CASSLGLAVNEQYF.

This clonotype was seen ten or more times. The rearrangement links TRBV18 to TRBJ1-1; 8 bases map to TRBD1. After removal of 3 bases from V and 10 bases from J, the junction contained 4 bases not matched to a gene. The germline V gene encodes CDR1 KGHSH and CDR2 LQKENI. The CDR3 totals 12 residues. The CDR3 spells CASSPNRGAAFF. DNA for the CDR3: TGTGCCAGCTCACCGAACAGGGGGGCAGCTTTCTTT.

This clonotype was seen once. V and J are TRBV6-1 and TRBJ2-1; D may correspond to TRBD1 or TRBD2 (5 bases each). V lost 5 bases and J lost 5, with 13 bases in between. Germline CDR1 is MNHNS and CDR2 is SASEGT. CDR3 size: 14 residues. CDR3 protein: CASSRGQSNNEQFF. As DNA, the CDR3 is TGTGCCAGCAGTCGGGGCCAGTCTAACAATGAGCAGTTCTTC.

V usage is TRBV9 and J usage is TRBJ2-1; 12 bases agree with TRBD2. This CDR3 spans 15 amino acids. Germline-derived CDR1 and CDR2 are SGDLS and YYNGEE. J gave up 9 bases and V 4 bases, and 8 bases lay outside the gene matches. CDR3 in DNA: TGTGCCAGCAGCCTAGCGGGAGGGCGGCAGGGTGAGCAGTTCTTC. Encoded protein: CASSLAGGRQGEQFF.

CDR3 protein: CASSFMEGINQPQHF. The CDR3 region has the DNA TGTGCCAGCAGCTTTATGGAGGGAATCAATCAGCCCCAGCATTTT. The chain links TRBV7-9 to TRBJ1-5; the D is unclear. This CDR3 contains 15 residues. Germline V gene sequence: CDR1 SEHNR, CDR2 FQNEAQ (reference sequence). The germline V and J ends were trimmed by 3 bases and 3 bases, with 12 bases remaining between them. Complete variable domain (other parts from reference TRBV7-9 and TRBJ1-5): DTGVSQNPRHKITKRGQNVTFRCDPISEHNRLYWYRQTLGQGPEFLTYFQNEAQLEKSRLLSDRFSAERPKGSFSTLEIQRTEQGDSAMYLCASSFMEGINQPQHFGDGTRLSIL.

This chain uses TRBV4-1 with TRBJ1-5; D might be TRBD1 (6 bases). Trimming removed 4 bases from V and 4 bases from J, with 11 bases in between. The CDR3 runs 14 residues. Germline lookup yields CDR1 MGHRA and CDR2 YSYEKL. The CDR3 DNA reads TGCGCCAGCAGCCGGGAGGGGGGAAATCAGCCCCAGCATTTT. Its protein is CASSREGGNQPQHF.

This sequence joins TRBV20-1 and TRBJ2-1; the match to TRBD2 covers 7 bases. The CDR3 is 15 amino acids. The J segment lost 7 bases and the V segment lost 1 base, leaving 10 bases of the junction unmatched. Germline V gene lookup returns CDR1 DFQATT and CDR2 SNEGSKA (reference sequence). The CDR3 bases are TGCAGTGCTAGAGCGGGCGGGGGACTGAGGAATGAGCAGTTCTTC. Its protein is CSARAGGGLRNEQFF.

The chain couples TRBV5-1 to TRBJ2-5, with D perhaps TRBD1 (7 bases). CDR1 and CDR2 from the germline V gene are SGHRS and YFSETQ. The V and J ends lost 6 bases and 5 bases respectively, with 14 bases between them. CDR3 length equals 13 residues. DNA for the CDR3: TGCGCCAGCATGTCTTCAGGGGGGGAGACCCAGTACTTC. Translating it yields CASMSSGGETQYF.

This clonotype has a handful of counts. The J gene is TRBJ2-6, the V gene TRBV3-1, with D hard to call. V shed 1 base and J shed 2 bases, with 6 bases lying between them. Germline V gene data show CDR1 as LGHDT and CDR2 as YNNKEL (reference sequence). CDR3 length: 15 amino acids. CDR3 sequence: CASSQVPAGANVLTF. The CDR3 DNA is TGTGCCAGCAGCCAAGTCCCCGCTGGGGCCAACGTCCTGACTTTC.

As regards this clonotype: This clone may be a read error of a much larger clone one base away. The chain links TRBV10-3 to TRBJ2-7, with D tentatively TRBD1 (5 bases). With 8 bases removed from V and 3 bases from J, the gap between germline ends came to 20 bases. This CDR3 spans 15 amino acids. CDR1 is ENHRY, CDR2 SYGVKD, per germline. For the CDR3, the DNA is TGTGCCATCTGGGGATCGGCAGGGATAAACTACGAGCAGTACTTC. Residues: CAIWGSAGINYEQYF.

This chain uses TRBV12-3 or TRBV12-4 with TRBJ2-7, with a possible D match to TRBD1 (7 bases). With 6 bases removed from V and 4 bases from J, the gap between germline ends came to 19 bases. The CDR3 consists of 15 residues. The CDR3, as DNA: TGTGCCAGCAGCCGGACAGGCCGTGGGAGGTACGAGCAGTACTTC. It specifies CASSRTGRGRYEQYF.

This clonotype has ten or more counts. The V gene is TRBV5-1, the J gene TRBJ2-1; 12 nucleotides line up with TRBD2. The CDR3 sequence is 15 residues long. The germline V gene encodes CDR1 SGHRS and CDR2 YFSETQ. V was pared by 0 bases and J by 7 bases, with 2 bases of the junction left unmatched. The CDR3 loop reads CASSLDTSGRNEQFF. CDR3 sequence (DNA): TGCGCCAGCAGCTTGGACACTAGCGGGAGGAATGAGCAGTTCTTC.

The CDR3 sequence is CASSSGTVSYEQYF. In nucleotides, the CDR3 is TGTGCCAGCAGTTCCGGGACAGTTTCCTACGAGCAGTACTTC. This chain links TRBV27 with TRBJ2-7, with 7 bases identical to TRBD1. J was trimmed by 1 base and V by 4 bases; bases with no gene match: 4. The germline CDR1 and CDR2 sequences are MNHEY and SMNVEV (reference sequence). This CDR3 is 14 amino acids long.